The 30 T cell receptor beta chains presented below share a single source sample, sequenced in a study of T cell responses to AZD1222 COVID-19 vaccine. Sequencing used immunoSEQ multiplex PCR; TCRdb keeps in-frame clones, though not all of them. There are roughly 130,000 clones in the sample; approximately 86% occur only once, and 9.5% to 15% lies in the top ten. Sample: peripheral blood, taken on day 0 of AZD1222 vaccination. The origin of the receptors is an adult in good health.

This rearrangement joins TRBV7-2 to TRBJ2-1; TRBD1 aligns across 8 bases. CDR3 length: 15 amino acids. V dropped 3 bases and J dropped 3; count of bases not matched to a gene: 4. Germline V gene data show CDR1 as SGHTA and CDR2 as FQGNSA. This chain's CDR3 is CASSFGDRHYNEQFF. The CDR3 coding sequence is TGTGCCAGCAGCTTCGGGGACAGGCACTACAATGAGCAGTTCTTC.

The rearrangement joins TRBV7-8 to TRBJ1-5, with D possibly being TRBD1 (6 bases). Germline V lookup: CDR1 SGHVS, CDR2 FQNEAQ. V gave up 4 bases and J gave up 3 bases, with 13 bases separating them. CDR3 length equals 15 residues. The CDR3 DNA reads as TGTGCCAGCAGCTCGATTGACAGGCTCAATCAGCCCCAGCATTTT. Translating it yields CASSSIDRLNQPQHF.

This rearrangement joins TRBV6-2 or TRBV6-3 to TRBJ1-2; D is possibly TRBD1 (6 bases). CDR1 and CDR2 (germline): MNHEY, SVGEGT. There are 15 residues in the CDR3. V was trimmed by 6 bases and J by 7 bases, leaving 21 bases between them. This CDR3 reads CASSPEPDSATGYTF. The DNA of the CDR3 is TGTGCCAGCAGCCCCGAACCGGACAGTGCAACTGGCTACACCTTC.

Here the CDR3 DNA reads TGTGCCAGTAGCTTCCCGGGGCATGGCTACACCTTC. Its translation: CASSFPGHGYTF. The chain joins TRBV19 to TRBJ1-2, with D possibly being TRBD1 (5 bases). CDR3 length: 12 amino acids. V shed 6 bases and J shed 6 bases, with 11 bases lying between them. Germline V CDR1 and CDR2: LNHDA, SQIVND (reference sequence).

The chain couples TRBV5-1 to TRBJ2-7; 10 bases are a match to TRBD2. After removal of 2 bases from V and 4 bases from J, the junction contained 3 bases not matched to a gene. Looked up from germline, CDR1 is SGHRS and CDR2 is YFSETQ. The CDR3 totals 14 residues. CDR3 bases: TGCGCCAGCAGCTTCGGGACTAGCGCTTACGAGCAGTACTTC. This gives the protein CASSFGTSAYEQYF.

The rearrangement links TRBV7-7 to TRBJ2-2; 7 bases match TRBD2. The CDR3 length is 15 residues. Germline assignment: CDR1 SSHAT and CDR2 FNYEAQ (reference sequence). Trimming removed 0 bases from V and 4 bases from J; junction bases left unmatched: 2. The CDR3 reads CASSLAGGVTGELFF. The CDR3 nucleotides read TGTGCCAGCAGCTTAGCGGGAGGGGTCACCGGGGAGCTGTTTTTT.

The V and J genes are TRBV5-4 and TRBJ2-3; the D gene could be TRBD1 or TRBD2 (6 bases each). The CDR3 runs to 18 residues. Germline V gene sequence: CDR1 SGHNT, CDR2 YYREEE (reference sequence). Trimming took 0 bases from V and 0 from J, leaving 17 bases between them. The CDR3 protein is CASSLDLVRGASTDTQYF. The CDR3 region has the DNA TGTGCCAGCAGCTTGGATTTAGTGAGGGGGGCGAGCACAGATACGCAGTATTTT. Together with reference TRBV5-4 and TRBJ2-3, the CDR3 gives the full variable domain: ETGVTQSPTHLIKTRGQQVTLRCSSQSGHNTVSWYQQALGQGPQFIFQYYREEENGRGNFPPRFSGLQFPNYSSELNVNALELDDSALYLCASSLDLVRGASTDTQYFGPGTRLTVL.

The rearrangement uses TRBV5-1 and TRBJ1-1; D unclear. The length of the CDR3 is 14 residues. The germline V gene has CDR1 SGHRS and CDR2 YFSETQ. The V and J ends lost 1 base and 0 bases respectively, with 7 bases between them. CDR3 DNA sequence: TGCGCCAGCAGCTTGTCCGATCTGAACACTGAAGCTTTCTTT. It encodes CASSLSDLNTEAFF.

In this sample, this clone turned up a few times. The chain uses TRBV5-4 and TRBJ1-2, with 11 nucleotides matching TRBD1. With 0 bases clipped from V and 6 bases from J, the junction kept 10 bases outside the gene matches. The CDR3 loop spans 17 amino acids. Germline V CDR1 and CDR2: SGHNT, YYREEE (reference sequence). In nucleotides, the CDR3 is TGTGCCAGCAGCTTGGGGATTGGACAGGGGGCGGAGAATGGCTACACCTTC. As protein: CASSLGIGQGAENGYTF.

V usage is TRBV10-2 and J usage is TRBJ2-2; D gene uncertain. With 2 bases removed from V and 1 base from J, the gap between germline ends came to 5 bases. This CDR3 comprises 14 residues. Germline-derived CDR1 and CDR2 are WSHSY and SAAADI. The CDR3: CASSETRNTGELFF. The CDR3 DNA reads as TGCGCCAGCAGTGAGACAAGGAACACCGGGGAGCTGTTTTTT.

The V call is TRBV10-3, the J call TRBJ2-1, with 12 bases aligning to TRBD2. Germline V gene data show CDR1 as ENHRY and CDR2 as SYGVKD. V shed 4 bases, J shed 8 bases, and the junction held 3 bases outside the gene matches. This CDR3 contains 14 residues. The CDR3 region is CAISASGGEDEQFF. The CDR3 coding sequence is TGTGCCATCAGTGCTAGCGGGGGGGAGGATGAGCAGTTCTTC.

This chain links TRBV13 with TRBJ2-7, with D tentatively TRBD1 or TRBD2 (6 bases each). Between the trimmed V and J ends, which lost 5 bases and 5 bases, there was a span of 10 bases. CDR1 and CDR2 from the germline V gene are PRHDT and FYEKMQ (reference sequence). The CDR3 is made up of 12 amino acids. The CDR3 spells CASSRGPHEQYF. CDR3 in DNA: TGTGCCAGCAGCCGGGGGCCGCACGAGCAGTACTTC.

The CDR3 spells CASSFKPGDRPQHF. The CDR3 nucleotides read TGTGCCAGCAGTTTCAAGCCAGGGGACCGACCCCAGCATTTT. This rearrangement joins TRBV27 to TRBJ1-5; maybe TRBD1 (6 bases). The CDR3 extends over 14 amino acids. CDR1 is MNHEY, CDR2 SMNVEV, per germline (reference sequence). V lost 3 bases and J lost 10, with 16 bases in between.

V usage is TRBV29-1 and J usage is TRBJ1-2, with 9 bases that match TRBD1. Germline values: CDR1 SQVTM, CDR2 ANQGSEA. V shed 7 bases, J shed 2 bases, and the junction held 8 bases outside the gene matches. The CDR3 loop spans 14 amino acids. The CDR3: CSAGTGNTNYGYTF. For the CDR3, the DNA is TGCAGCGCCGGGACAGGGAACACAAACTATGGCTACACCTTC.

The chain links TRBV7-3 to TRBJ2-1; D is uncertain. V was pared by 2 bases and J by 7 bases, with 18 bases between. Germline values: CDR1 SGHTA, CDR2 FQGTGA. There are 16 residues in the CDR3. CDR3 region: CASSLVSSTSINEQFF. The CDR3 DNA follows: TGTGCCAGCAGCTTAGTGAGTAGCACGTCGATAAATGAGCAGTTCTTC.

V usage is TRBV7-9 and J usage is TRBJ2-2; 7 nucleotides agree with TRBD2. V gave up 5 bases and J gave up 5 bases; unmatched junction bases: 17. The germline gives CDR1 SEHNR, CDR2 FQNEAQ (reference sequence). The length of the CDR3 is 18 residues. CDR3 coding DNA: TGTGCCAGCAGCGAGCACCCACGTTGGGCGGGAGTGACCGGGGAGCTGTTTTTT. It yields the protein CASSEHPRWAGVTGELFF.

This chain links TRBV28 with TRBJ2-1; possibly TRBD2 for D (6 bases). The CDR3 is made up of 17 amino acids. With 6 bases removed from V and 3 bases from J, the gap between germline ends came to 21 bases. CDR1 and CDR2 from the germline V gene are MDHEN and SYDVKM. CDR3 residues: CASRAGHRNGLYNEQFF. Written as DNA, the CDR3 is TGTGCCAGCAGAGCGGGTCATCGAAACGGGCTCTACAATGAGCAGTTCTTC.

This clone was seen more than once but under ten times. The gene calls are TRBV4-1 and TRBJ2-2, with D perhaps matching TRBD2 (5 bases). Germline values: CDR1 MGHRA, CDR2 YSYEKL. This CDR3 is built from 15 residues. V dropped 1 base and J dropped 6 bases, with 12 bases sitting between them. The CDR3 DNA sequence: TGCGCCAGCAGCCAAGGCTTAGCGTTGGCCGGGGAGCTGTTTTTT. Amino acids: CASSQGLALAGELFF.

This chain uses TRBV4-3 with TRBJ2-2; the match to TRBD1 covers 7 bases. The CDR3 sequence is 15 residues long. The V gene end was trimmed by 4 bases and the J gene end by 2 bases; junction bases not matched to a gene: 4. Germline V gene sequence: CDR1 LGHNA, CDR2 YSLEER. Here the CDR3 DNA reads TGCGCCAGCAGCCCAGGGACAGTCAACACCGGGGAGCTGTTTTTT. Translated, it gives CASSPGTVNTGELFF.

This clone has more than one count but fewer than ten. The chain joins TRBV5-5 to TRBJ1-2, with a tentative D call TRBD1 (5 bases). The CDR3 contains 13 residues. V shed 5 bases and J shed 5 bases, with 13 bases lying between them. Germline loops: CDR1 SGHKS, CDR2 YYEKEE (reference sequence). The CDR3 sequence is CASSGGGWYGYTF. The CDR3 DNA follows: TGTGCCAGCAGTGGCGGGGGTTGGTATGGCTACACCTTC.

V is TRBV12-3 or TRBV12-4 and J is TRBJ2-1; D is undetermined. This CDR3 has 13 amino acids. The germline V and J ends were trimmed by 7 bases and 6 bases, with 13 bases remaining between them. The CDR3 DNA sequence: TGTGCCAGCAATTCGGGTGTTGGCAATGAGCAGTTCTTC. It codes for CASNSGVGNEQFF.

J is TRBJ2-3 and V is TRBV5-4, with 13 bases lining up with TRBD2. The CDR3 is made up of 17 amino acids. The V and J ends lost 3 bases and 5 bases, in that order; junction bases with no gene match: 9. Germline CDR1 is SGHNT and CDR2 is YYREEE (reference sequence). The DNA for the CDR3 is TGTGCCAGCAGCTCCCTTGGACTAGCGGGAGTAGGAGATACGCAGTATTTT. This sequence encodes CASSSLGLAGVGDTQYF.

V is TRBV12-2 and J is TRBJ2-1; TRBD2 reflects the table's D call only, with no check against the DNA. TRBV12-2 is a documented pseudogene. This CDR3 has 19 residues. The CDR3 sequence is CASRTRTSGGNSSYNEQFF. The CDR3 coding sequence is TGTGCAAGTCGCACCAGGACTAGCGGGGGAAATAGCTCCTACAATGAGCAGTTCTTC.

This clone was recorded once. The J gene is TRBJ2-5, the V gene TRBV9, with 13 bases aligning to TRBD2. The ends lost 2 bases at V and 3 bases at J; junction bases unmatched: 1. There are 15 residues in the CDR3. Germline V gene lookup returns CDR1 SGDLS and CDR2 YYNGEE. DNA of the CDR3: TGTGCCAGCAGCGTTGGACTAGCGGGGGAAGAGACCCAGTACTTC. Its translation: CASSVGLAGEETQYF.

The chain uses TRBV27 and TRBJ2-7; TRBD2 is a possible D gene (6 bases). Per the germline V gene, CDR1 is MNHEY and CDR2 is SMNVEV (reference sequence). Trimming shortened V by 2 bases and J by 6 bases, and 17 bases separated the two germline ends. The CDR3 is made up of 15 amino acids. The CDR3 DNA reads TGTGCCAGCAGTTTACGGCGGGGATTCGGGGGCGAGCAGTACTTC. It yields the protein CASSLRRGFGGEQYF.

In this sample, this clone turned up a few times. The V and J genes are TRBV24-1 and TRBJ1-1, with D maybe TRBD1 (5 bases). The CDR3 is 18 amino acids. Germline CDR1 reads KGHDR; CDR2 reads SFDVKD. With 5 bases removed from V and 0 bases from J, the gap between germline ends came to 21 bases. The CDR3 region has the DNA TGTGCCACCAGTGGGATTTGCAGGGTCCCAGGCATGAACACTGAAGCTTTCTTT. Its protein is CATSGICRVPGMNTEAFF.

The chain has TRBV9 and TRBJ1-1, with TRBD1 matching over 7 bases. CDR1 and CDR2 (germline): SGDLS, YYNGEE. V trimming: 4 bases; J trimming: 11 bases; junction bases outside the gene matches: 14. This CDR3 is 14 amino acids long. The CDR3 spells CASSPITTDRRAFF. The DNA of the CDR3 is TGTGCCAGCAGCCCTATAACAACGGACAGGCGCGCTTTCTTT.

This chain links TRBV6-5 with TRBJ2-7, with a tentative D call TRBD1 (5 bases). In germline, CDR1 is MNHEY, CDR2 SVGAGI. CDR3 length: 13 amino acids. Trimming took 5 bases from V and 1 from J, leaving 9 bases between them. The CDR3 loop is CASSQGTSYEQYF. The DNA of the CDR3 is TGTGCCAGCAGTCAGGGAACATCCTACGAGCAGTACTTC.

This clone was recorded only once. V usage is TRBV5-1 and J usage is TRBJ1-6; D not certain. The V gene lost 0 bases and the J gene lost 6 bases, with 10 bases spanning the gap. The CDR3 is made up of 15 amino acids. Germline V gives CDR1 SGHRS, CDR2 YFSETQ. For the CDR3, the DNA is TGCGCCAGCAGCTTGGTGTCTCGGGGTAATTCACCCCTCCACTTT. Translation: CASSLVSRGNSPLHF.

The chain has TRBV19 and TRBJ1-6, with 9 nucleotides matching TRBD1. V shed 6 bases and J 8 bases; nucleotides not matched to a gene: 8. CDR3 length equals 15 residues. CDR1 is LNHDA, CDR2 SQIVND, per germline (reference sequence). The CDR3 DNA sequence: TGTGCCAGTAGGGACTACAGGGGGCAAGATTCACCCCTCCACTTT. Translating it yields CASRDYRGQDSPLHF. The complete variable domain, with remaining parts taken from reference TRBV19 and TRBJ1-6, reads DGGITQSPKYLFRKEGQNVTLSCEQNLNHDAMYWYRQDPGQGLRLIYYSQIVNDFQKGDIAEGYSVSREKKESFPLTVTSAQKNPTAFYLCASRDYRGQDSPLHFGNGTRLTVT.